The rows below give T cell receptor beta chains drawn from one sample of a study of T-cell memory formation after mild COVID-19. MiXCR, applied by TCRdb to the 5' RACE reads, yields one record per CDR3 protein. This sample has almost 350,000 distinct CDR3 sequences, with more than 20% found just once. What was sequenced was PBMCs or a T cell subset sorted from them (not recorded which). The source is a man aged 18 to 29 who had mild COVID-19 (a few samples of this study predate the infection). Cell type and time point are not known. The CDR3 runs from the conserved cysteine through the conserved F or W. Fields, in order: J gene, clone size, V gene, D gene, CDR3 protein, CDR3 DNA. D genes are given only for firm matches. Only part of the rows carry a size: once, few, many, or a class if the clone is expanded.

j_gene: TRBJ2-3
abundance: NA
v_gene: TRBV6-2/TRBV6-3
d_gene: TRBD1
CDR3aa: CASSRTGITDTQYF
CDR3nt: TGTGCCAGCAGTCGGACAGGGATCACAGATACGCAGTATTTT

j_gene: TRBJ2-1
abundance: many
v_gene: TRBV6-4
d_gene: TRBD2
CDR3aa: CASSDSSGGNNEQFF
CDR3nt: TGTGCCAGCAGTGACTCAAGCGGGGGGAACAATGAGCAGTTCTTC

j_gene: TRBJ2-1
abundance: NA
v_gene: TRBV15
d_gene: NA
CDR3aa: CATSRLGGEVDEQFF
CDR3nt: TGTGCCACCAGCAGGTTAGGCGGTGAGGTCGATGAGCAGTTCTTC

j_gene: TRBJ2-3
abundance: NA
v_gene: TRBV6-2/TRBV6-3
d_gene: NA
CDR3aa: CASSYGLLMSTDTQYF
CDR3nt: TGTGCCAGCAGTTACGGCCTCCTAATGAGCACAGATACGCAGTATTTT

j_gene: TRBJ2-1
abundance: many
v_gene: TRBV6-4
d_gene: NA
CDR3aa: CASSEEGGPYNEQFF
CDR3nt: TGTGCCAGCAGTGAAGAGGGGGGCCCCTACAATGAGCAGTTCTTC

j_gene: TRBJ2-7
abundance: NA
v_gene: TRBV11-2
d_gene: TRBD2
CDR3aa: CASSYRGGAGGYEQYF
CDR3nt: TGTGCCAGCAGCTACCGAGGTGGAGCGGGAGGGTACGAGCAGTACTTC

j_gene: TRBJ2-1
abundance: few
v_gene: TRBV29-1
d_gene: TRBD1
CDR3aa: CSVDRGQGDEQFF
CDR3nt: TGCAGCGTTGATAGGGGACAGGGGGACGAGCAGTTCTTC

j_gene: TRBJ2-1
abundance: NA
v_gene: TRBV6-5
d_gene: NA
CDR3aa: CASSIGPNEQFF
CDR3nt: TGTGCCAGCAGTATCGGCCCCAATGAGCAGTTCTTC

j_gene: TRBJ2-2
abundance: many
v_gene: TRBV18
d_gene: TRBD1
CDR3aa: CASSRDRPMSGELFF
CDR3nt: TGTGCCAGCTCACGGGACAGACCTATGAGCGGGGAGCTGTTTTTT

j_gene: TRBJ1-4
abundance: few
v_gene: TRBV24-1
d_gene: TRBD1
CDR3aa: CATSDRGEKLFF
CDR3nt: TGTGCCACCTCCGACAGGGGTGAAAAACTGTTTTTT

j_gene: TRBJ1-5
abundance: NA
v_gene: TRBV5-6
d_gene: NA
CDR3aa: CASSFYFGPYQPQHF
CDR3nt: TGTGCCAGCAGCTTCTACTTTGGGCCGTATCAGCCCCAGCATTTT

j_gene: TRBJ2-7
abundance: NA
v_gene: TRBV29-1
d_gene: TRBD1
CDR3aa: CSVRQGAYEQYF
CDR3nt: TGCAGCGTTCGACAGGGGGCCTACGAGCAGTACTTC

j_gene: TRBJ2-5
abundance: many
v_gene: TRBV18
d_gene: TRBD1
CDR3aa: CASSPETGQETQYF
CDR3nt: TGTGCCAGCTCACCCGAGACAGGGCAAGAGACCCAGTACTTC

j_gene: TRBJ2-5
abundance: few
v_gene: TRBV11-2
d_gene: TRBD2
CDR3aa: CASTSGGGQETQYF
CDR3nt: TGTGCCAGCACCAGCGGGGGAGGGCAAGAGACCCAGTACTTC

j_gene: TRBJ2-1
abundance: few
v_gene: TRBV5-1
d_gene: NA
CDR3aa: CASSPPQTGRDEQFF
CDR3nt: TGCGCCAGCAGCCCCCCTCAGACAGGAAGGGATGAGCAGTTCTTC

j_gene: TRBJ1-1
abundance: NA
v_gene: TRBV5-4
d_gene: NA
CDR3aa: CASSRVGGANTEAFF
CDR3nt: TGTGCCAGCAGCCGCGTCGGGGGAGCGAACACTGAAGCTTTCTTT

j_gene: TRBJ1-1
abundance: NA
v_gene: TRBV7-2
d_gene: NA
CDR3aa: CASSFNGLKAFF
CDR3nt: TGTGCCAGCAGCTTTAACGGACTAAAAGCTTTCTTT

j_gene: TRBJ2-4
abundance: NA
v_gene: TRBV20-1
d_gene: NA
CDR3aa: CSAWTPSTGIQYF
CDR3nt: TGCAGTGCATGGACTCCATCAACGGGCATTCAGTACTTC

j_gene: TRBJ2-1
abundance: few
v_gene: TRBV9
d_gene: TRBD2
CDR3aa: CASSVGLAGVYNEQFF
CDR3nt: TGTGCCAGCAGCGTTGGGCTAGCGGGGGTCTACAATGAGCAGTTCTTC

j_gene: TRBJ1-2
abundance: once
v_gene: TRBV7-9
d_gene: NA
CDR3aa: CASTTDSRYGYTF
CDR3nt: TGTGCCAGCACCACAGACAGCCGCTATGGCTACACCTTC